Below, 5 T cell receptor beta chains from the same sample are listed, as sequenced in a study of T cell changes during pregnancy in multiple sclerosis. Sequencing was performed with immunoSEQ multiplex PCR; in TCRdb, only in-frame clones are kept and a portion is missing. The sample includes 42,000 or so clones, 94% of them seen just once. This material consisted of CD8+ T cells from peripheral blood mononuclear cells, taken in the third trimester of pregnancy. Receptors originate from a female donor with multiple sclerosis, enrolled in a pregnancy study.

The chain carries TRBV4-3 and TRBJ2-7, with 14 bases matching TRBD2. The CDR3 consists of 15 residues. V lost 3 bases and J lost 4; bases outside the gene matches: 2. The V gene's germline CDR1 is LGHNA and CDR2 YSLEER. Here the CDR3 DNA reads TGCGCCAGCAGCCAGGGGACTAGCGGGGGATACGAGCAGTACTTC. It specifies CASSQGTSGGYEQYF.

The rearrangement links TRBV18 to TRBJ2-1, with D possibly TRBD1 on 5 matching bases. The germline V gene has CDR1 KGHSH and CDR2 LQKENI. The CDR3 contains 15 residues. With 3 bases removed from V and 2 bases from J, the gap between germline ends came to 11 bases. CDR3 protein: CASSPGQGPYNEQFF. CDR3 DNA: TGTGCCAGCTCACCTGGGCAGGGTCCCTACAATGAGCAGTTCTTC.

The chain joins TRBV10-3 to TRBJ2-5; D is possibly TRBD1 (5 bases). Trimming shortened V by 11 bases and J by 1 base, and 14 bases separated the two germline ends. CDR3 length equals 13 residues. Per the germline V gene, CDR1 is ENHRY and CDR2 is SYGVKD. CDR3 nucleotides: TGTGCCGTTAACGAACAGGCCCAAGAGACCCAGTACTTC. The encoded protein is CAVNEQAQETQYF.

The chain couples TRBV19 to TRBJ2-3, with D unresolved. The germline gives CDR1 LNHDA, CDR2 SQIVND (reference sequence). V was pared by 5 bases and J by 4 bases, with 19 bases between. The CDR3 totals 16 residues. The CDR3 is CASSVRLVAAPDTQYF. DNA of the CDR3: TGTGCCAGTAGTGTACGATTAGTTGCCGCCCCAGATACGCAGTATTTT.

This rearrangement joins TRBV6-5 to TRBJ1-5, with D unresolved. The CDR3 is 11 residues long. Trimming shortened V by 8 bases and J by 8 bases, and 10 bases separated the two germline ends. CDR1 and CDR2 (germline): MNHEY, SVGAGI. The CDR3 DNA sequence: TGTGCCAGCGGACTTAACGAGCCCCAGCATTTT. It codes for CASGLNEPQHF.